This T cell receptor (beta chain) was identified during a study of blood T cell repertoires in COVID-19. Looking at the study overall: Collection of acute and convalescent COVID-19 samples took place in the United States, Italy and Spain.

The data were produced by immunoSEQ multiplex PCR, yet TCRdb's version contains in-frame clones alone and is incomplete. In the table there are approximately 280,000 clones, approximately 82% of which are singletons. Grouping used clinical history reported by participants in a survey and questionnaire. Exposed enrollees encountered a COVID-19 case at some point within 2 weeks before study entry. The TCR was taken from a man between 40 and 49 years old who had been exposed to COVID-19. What was sequenced was PBMCs or T cells enriched from blood (not recorded which).

CDR3 coding DNA: TGCGCCAGCAGCTTGGGGACATTCTCCTCTGGAAACACCATATATTTT. This codes for CASSLGTFSSGNTIYF. The chain carries TRBV5-1 and TRBJ1-3; D perhaps matches TRBD1 (5 bases). The length of the CDR3 is 16 residues. V lost 0 bases and J 0 bases, leaving 10 bases between the germline ends. Per germline, CDR1 SGHRS and CDR2 YFSETQ.